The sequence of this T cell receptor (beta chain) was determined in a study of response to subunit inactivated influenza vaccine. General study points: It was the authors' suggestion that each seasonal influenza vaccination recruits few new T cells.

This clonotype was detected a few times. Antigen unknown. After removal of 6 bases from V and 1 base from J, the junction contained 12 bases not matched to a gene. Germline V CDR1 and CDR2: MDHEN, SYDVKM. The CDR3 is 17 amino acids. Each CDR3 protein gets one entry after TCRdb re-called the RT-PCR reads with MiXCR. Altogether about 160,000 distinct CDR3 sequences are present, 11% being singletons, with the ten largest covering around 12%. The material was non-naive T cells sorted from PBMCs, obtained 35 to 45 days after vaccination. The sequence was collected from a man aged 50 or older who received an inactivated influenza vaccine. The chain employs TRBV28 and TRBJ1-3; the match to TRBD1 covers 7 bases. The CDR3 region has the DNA TGTGCCAGCAGGATAATGACAGGGCTCCCTTCTGGAAACACCATATATTTT. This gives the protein CASRIMTGLPSGNTIYF. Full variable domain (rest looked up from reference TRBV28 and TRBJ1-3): DVKVTQSSRYLVKRTGEKVFLECVQDMDHENMFWYRQDPGLGLRLIYFSYDVKMKEKGDIPEGYSVSREKKERFSLILESASTNQTSMYLCASRIMTGLPSGNTIYFGEGSWLTVV.